This T cell receptor (beta chain) was obtained from a study of blood T cell repertoires in COVID-19. The CDR3 loop spans 17 amino acids. V gave up 4 bases and J gave up 6 bases, with 23 bases separating them. Germline values: CDR1 MDHEN, CDR2 SYDVKM. Repertoires were generated with immunoSEQ multiplex PCR, while TCRdb's copy carries only in-frame clones and drops some. The data show 25,000 to 30,000 clones, about 92% seen once. This rearrangement joins TRBV28 to TRBJ2-3, with D perhaps matching TRBD1 (5 bases). The specimen was peripheral blood. This sequence was found in a woman aged 70-85 years with COVID-19, enrolled during active disease. The CDR3 DNA reads TGTGCCAGCAGTTCCACTGCCGGCAGGGAAGATATGGATACGCAGTATTTT. Protein product: CASSSTAGREDMDTQYF.